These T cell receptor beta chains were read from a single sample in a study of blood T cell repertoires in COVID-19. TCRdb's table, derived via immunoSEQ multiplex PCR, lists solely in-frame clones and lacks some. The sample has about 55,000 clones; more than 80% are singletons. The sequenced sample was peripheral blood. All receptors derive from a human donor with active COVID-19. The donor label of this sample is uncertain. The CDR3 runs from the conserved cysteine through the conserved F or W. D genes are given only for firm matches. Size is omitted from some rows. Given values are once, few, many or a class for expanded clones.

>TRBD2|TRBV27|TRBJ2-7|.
CASSPLAGDAFGYEQYF
TGTGCCAGCAGTCCCCTCGCGGGAGACGCTTTCGGGTACGAGCAGTACTTC
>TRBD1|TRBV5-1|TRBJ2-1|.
CASSLNGQGPYNEQFF
TGCGCCAGCAGCTTGAATGGACAGGGACCCTACAATGAGCAGTTCTTC
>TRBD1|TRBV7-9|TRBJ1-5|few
CASSFAGGSNQPQHF
TGTGCCAGCAGCTTCGCAGGGGGTAGCAATCAGCCCCAGCATTTT
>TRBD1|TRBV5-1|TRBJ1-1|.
CASSRQDREGTEAFF
TGCGCCAGCAGCAGACAGGACAGGGAAGGGACTGAAGCTTTCTTT
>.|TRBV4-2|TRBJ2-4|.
CASSQDLLAAKNIQYF
TGTGCCAGCAGCCAAGACCTCCTAGCGGCCAAAAACATTCAGTACTTC
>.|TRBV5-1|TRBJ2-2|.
CASSSLADAGELFF
TGCGCCAGCAGCTCTTTGGCCGATGCCGGGGAGCTGTTTTTT
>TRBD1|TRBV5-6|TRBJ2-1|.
CASSANLDRGYYNEQFF
TGTGCCAGCAGCGCGAACTTGGACAGGGGTTACTACAATGAGCAGTTCTTC
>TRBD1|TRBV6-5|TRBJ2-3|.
CASRPPGQGLGTQYF
TGTGCCAGCAGGCCGCCGGGACAGGGGTTAGGGACGCAGTATTTT
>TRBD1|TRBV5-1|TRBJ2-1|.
CASEGTGSYNEQFF
TGCGCCAGCGAGGGGACAGGCTCCTACAATGAGCAGTTCTTC
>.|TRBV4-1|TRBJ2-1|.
CASSQVRGEQFF
TGCGCCAGCAGCCAAGTCAGGGGTGAGCAGTTCTTC
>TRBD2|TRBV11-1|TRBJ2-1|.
CASSLAGGTYSYNEQFF
TGTGCCAGCAGCTTAGCGGGAGGGACTTACTCCTACAATGAGCAGTTCTTC
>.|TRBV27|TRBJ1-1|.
CASSFRQYTEAFF
TGTGCCAGCAGTTTCCGTCAGTACACTGAAGCTTTCTTT
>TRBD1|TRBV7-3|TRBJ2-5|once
CASSLSGQGGTQYF
TGTGCCAGCAGCTTAAGCGGACAGGGGGGGACCCAGTACTTC
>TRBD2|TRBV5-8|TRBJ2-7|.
CASSPAPGSGRPYEQYF
TGTGCCAGCAGCCCCGCGCCTGGGAGCGGGAGGCCCTACGAGCAGTACTTC
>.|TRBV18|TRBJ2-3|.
CASSPLGEEYTDTQYF
TGTGCCAGCTCACCGCTCGGAGAAGAGTACACAGATACGCAGTATTTT
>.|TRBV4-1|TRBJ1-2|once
CASSQGGGLGYGYTF
TGCGCCAGCAGCCAAGGGGGGGGACTGGGCTATGGCTACACCTTC
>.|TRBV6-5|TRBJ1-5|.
CASRQGFGSNQPQHF
TGTGCCAGCAGGCAGGGGTTTGGGAGCAATCAGCCCCAGCATTTT
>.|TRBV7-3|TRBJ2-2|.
CASSLGDTGELFF
TGTGCCAGCAGCTTAGGAGACACCGGGGAGCTGTTTTTT